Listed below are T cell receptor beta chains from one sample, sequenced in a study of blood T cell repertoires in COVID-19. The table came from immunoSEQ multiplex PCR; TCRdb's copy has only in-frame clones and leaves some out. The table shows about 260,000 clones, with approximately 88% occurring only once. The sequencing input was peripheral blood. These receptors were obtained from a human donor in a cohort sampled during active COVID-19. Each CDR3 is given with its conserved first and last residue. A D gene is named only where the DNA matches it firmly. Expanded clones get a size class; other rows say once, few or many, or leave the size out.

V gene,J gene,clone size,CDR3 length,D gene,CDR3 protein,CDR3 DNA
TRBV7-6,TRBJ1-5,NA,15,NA,CASSLAQGGGAPQHF,TGTGCCAGCAGCTTAGCGCAAGGGGGTGGGGCGCCCCAGCATTTT
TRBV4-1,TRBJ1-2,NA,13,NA,CASSQVFSYGYTF,TGCGCCAGCAGCCAAGTGTTCTCCTATGGCTACACCTTC
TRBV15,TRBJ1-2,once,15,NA,CATSRDKTGSYGYTF,TGTGCCACCAGCAGAGATAAAACAGGGTCCTATGGCTACACCTTC
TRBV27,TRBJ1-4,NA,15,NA,CASSFSEGGVEKLFF,TGTGCCAGCAGTTTTTCCGAGGGGGGGGTTGAAAAACTGTTTTTT
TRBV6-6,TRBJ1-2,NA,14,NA,CASSYSYRVGGYTF,TGTGCCAGCAGTTACTCCTACAGGGTCGGTGGCTACACCTTC
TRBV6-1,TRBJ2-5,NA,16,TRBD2,CASSAGAGRGTETQYF,TGTGCCAGCAGTGCTGGAGCTGGGAGGGGAACAGAGACCCAGTACTTC
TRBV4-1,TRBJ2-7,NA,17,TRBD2,CASSQVQRGPLSYEQYF,TGCGCCAGCAGCCAAGTCCAGCGGGGCCCCCTCTCCTACGAGCAGTACTTC
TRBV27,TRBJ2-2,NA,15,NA,CASSLSWAKDGELFF,TGTGCCAGCAGTTTATCGTGGGCTAAGGACGGGGAGCTGTTTTTT
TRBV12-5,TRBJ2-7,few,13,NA,CASTDRHPYEQYF,TGTGCTAGTACAGACAGGCACCCCTACGAGCAGTACTTC
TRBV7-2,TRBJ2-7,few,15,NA,CASSQRTVTYYEQYF,TGTGCCAGCAGTCAAAGGACAGTAACATACTACGAGCAGTACTTC
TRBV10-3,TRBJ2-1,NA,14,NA,CATDGGVSYNEQFF,TGTGCCACCGACGGAGGTGTCTCCTACAATGAGCAGTTCTTC
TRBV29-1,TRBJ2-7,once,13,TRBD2,CSYRGGGTYEQYF,TGCAGCTACCGGGGCGGGGGGACCTACGAGCAGTACTTC
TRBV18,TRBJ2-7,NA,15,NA,CASSPQEGGTYEQYF,TGTGCCAGCTCACCACAGGAAGGCGGCACCTACGAGCAGTACTTC
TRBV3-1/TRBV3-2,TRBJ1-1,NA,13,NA,CASSHGWNTEAFF,TGTGCCAGCAGCCACGGTTGGAACACTGAAGCTTTCTTT
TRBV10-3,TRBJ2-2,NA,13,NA,CAIRSTDTGELFF,TGTGCCATCAGGTCTACCGACACCGGGGAGCTGTTTTTT
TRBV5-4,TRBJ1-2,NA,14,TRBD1,CASSSKTGVGGYTF,TGTGCCAGCAGCTCAAAGACAGGGGTGGGCGGCTACACCTTC
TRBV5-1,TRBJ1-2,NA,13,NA,CASSPDTAGGYTF,TGCGCCAGCAGCCCAGACACCGCCGGAGGCTACACCTTC